These 7 T cell receptor beta chains share one sample of origin, sequenced in a study of blood T cell repertoires in COVID-19. Assay: immunoSEQ multiplex PCR; the TCRdb copy retains only in-frame clones and omits some. The sample includes around 300,000 clones, roughly 89% of them seen just once. The sequenced sample consisted of peripheral blood. These receptors all come from a woman between 25 and 40 years old with active or convalescent COVID-19.

The chain is built from TRBV7-3 and TRBJ1-5; TRBD1 matches at 11 bases. The CDR3 totals 15 residues. V was pared by 8 bases and J by 2 bases, with 5 bases of the junction left unmatched. Germline CDR1 SGHTA, CDR2 FQGTGA. Here the CDR3 DNA reads TGTGCCAGCTCGGACAGGGGGCCATGCAATCAGCCCCAGCATTTT. It is translated as CASSDRGPCNQPQHF.

This clone was observed once. J is TRBJ1-2 and V is TRBV2; D uncertain. The germline gives CDR1 SNHLY, CDR2 FYNNEI. V was cut by 4 bases and J by 7 bases, with 13 bases left in between. The CDR3 covers 13 residues. In nucleotides, the CDR3 is TGTGCCAGCAGTGCGGCACAGCAAGCTGGCTACACCTTC. Its protein is CASSAAQQAGYTF.

The chain employs TRBV6-2 or TRBV6-3 and TRBJ2-7, with D possibly TRBD1 on 6 matching bases. Germline assignment: CDR1 MNHEY and CDR2 SVGEGT. This CDR3 spans 15 amino acids. V was cut by 2 bases and J by 5 bases, with 16 bases left in between. CDR3 amino acids: CASSYLGPGVDEQYF. Written as DNA, the CDR3 is TGTGCCAGCAGTTACCTGGGCCCAGGGGTCGACGAGCAGTACTTC.

In the case of this clone: Other nucleotide sequences in the sample specify the same CDR3. The CDR3 bases are TGTGCCAGCTCACCAGCGCGTGGGAACACTGAAGCTTTCTTT. Encoded protein: CASSPARGNTEAFF. The rearrangement uses TRBV18 and TRBJ1-1; D not resolved. CDR1 and CDR2 from the germline V gene are KGHSH and LQKENI. V shed 2 bases and J shed 1 base, with 8 bases lying between them. The CDR3 is 14 residues long. The whole variable domain, filled in from reference TRBV18 and TRBJ1-1, reads NAGVMQNPRHLVRRRGQEARLRCSPMKGHSHVYWYRQLPEEGLKFMVYLQKENIIDESGMPKERFSAEFPKEGPSILRIQQVVRGDSAAYFCASSPARGNTEAFFGQGTRLTVV.

This chain joins TRBV6-2 or TRBV6-3 and TRBJ2-7, with 8 bases fitting TRBD1. The CDR3 runs to 14 residues. Germline values: CDR1 MNHEY, CDR2 SVGEGT. V lost 6 bases and J lost 3; bases outside the gene matches: 7. The CDR3 bases are TGTGCCAGCAGCAAGGGACAGGATTACTACGAGCAGTACTTC. Translation: CASSKGQDYYEQYF.

The V and J genes are TRBV29-1 and TRBJ1-3; the D is unclear. The germline CDR1 and CDR2 sequences are SQVTM and ANQGSEA. V lost 4 bases to trimming and J lost 2 bases, with 9 bases between them. This CDR3 contains 13 residues. The CDR3 loop is CSVARAAGNTIYF. CDR3 bases: TGCAGCGTTGCGCGGGCAGCTGGAAACACCATATATTTT.

The chain employs TRBV4-3 and TRBJ2-3; possible D gene TRBD1, 5 bases. The CDR3 extends over 16 amino acids. Germline CDR1 LGHNA, CDR2 YSLEER. Trimming shortened V by 1 base and J by 1 base, and 12 bases separated the two germline ends. The CDR3 is CASSQGGVFGTDTQYF. The CDR3 nucleotides read TGCGCCAGCAGCCAAGGGGGCGTTTTCGGCACAGATACGCAGTATTTT.